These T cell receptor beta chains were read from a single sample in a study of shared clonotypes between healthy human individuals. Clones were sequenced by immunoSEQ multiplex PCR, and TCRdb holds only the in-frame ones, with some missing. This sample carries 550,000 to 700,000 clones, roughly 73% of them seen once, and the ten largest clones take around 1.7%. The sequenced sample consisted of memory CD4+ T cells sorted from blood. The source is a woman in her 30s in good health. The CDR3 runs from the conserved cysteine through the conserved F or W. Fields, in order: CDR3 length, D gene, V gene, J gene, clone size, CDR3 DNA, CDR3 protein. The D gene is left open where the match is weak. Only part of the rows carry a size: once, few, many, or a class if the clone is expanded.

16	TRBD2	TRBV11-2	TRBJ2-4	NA	TGTGCCAGCAGCATTCTAGCGGGAAGGGCCAAAAACATTCAGTACTTC	CASSILAGRAKNIQYF
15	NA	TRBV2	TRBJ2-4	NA	TGTGCCAGCAATCCCGGGGATGTGGCTCCTAACATTCAGTACTTC	CASNPGDVAPNIQYF
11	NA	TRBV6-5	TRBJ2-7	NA	TGTGCCAGCGCCGCTATCCACGAGCAGTACTTC	CASAAIHEQYF
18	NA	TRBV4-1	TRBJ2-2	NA	TGCGCCAGCAGCCGGCAGGTGGTTAGTAGGGTTTTGACCGGGGAGCTGTTTTTT	CASSRQVVSRVLTGELFF
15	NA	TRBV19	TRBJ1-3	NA	TGTGCCAGTAGTATCGGACGGAACTCTGGAAACACCATATATTTT	CASSIGRNSGNTIYF
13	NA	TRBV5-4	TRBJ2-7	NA	TGTGCCAGCAGCTTGGAGCCAGACTACGAGCAGTACTTC	CASSLEPDYEQYF
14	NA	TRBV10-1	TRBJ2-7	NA	TGCGCCAGCAGTGATACAGGTGGCTCCTACGAGCAGTACTTC	CASSDTGGSYEQYF
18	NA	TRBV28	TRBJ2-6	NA	TGTGCCAGCAGTTTCTTAACGGGACACCGCTCTGGGGCCAACGTCCTGACTTTC	CASSFLTGHRSGANVLTF
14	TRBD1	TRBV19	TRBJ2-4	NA	TGTGCCAGTAGTATACAACAGGGGATAAACATTCAGTACTTC	CASSIQQGINIQYF
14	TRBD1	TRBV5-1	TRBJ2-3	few	TGCGCCAGCAGCTTAGGGACAGGGGGAGATACGCAGTATTTT	CASSLGTGGDTQYF
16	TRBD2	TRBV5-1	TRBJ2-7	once	TGCGCCAGCAGCCTGGGACTAGCGGAATACTCCTACGAGCAGTACTTC	CASSLGLAEYSYEQYF
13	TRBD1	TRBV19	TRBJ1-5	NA	TGTGCCAGTTCCGACAGGGGGAATCAGCCCCAGCATTTT	CASSDRGNQPQHF
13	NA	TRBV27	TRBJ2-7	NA	TGTGCCAGCAAAACCGGGACCAACTACGAGCAGTACTTC	CASKTGTNYEQYF
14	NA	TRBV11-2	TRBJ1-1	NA	TGTGCCAGCAGCCCCGATATAGGAAACACTGAAGCTTTCTTT	CASSPDIGNTEAFF
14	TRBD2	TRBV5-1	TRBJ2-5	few	TGCGCCAGCAGCGGTCTAGCGGGCCAAGAGACCCAGTACTTC	CASSGLAGQETQYF
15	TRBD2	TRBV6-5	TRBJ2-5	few	TGTGCCAGCAGGTCAGAACCGGGACTAAAAGAGACCCAGTACTTC	CASRSEPGLKETQYF
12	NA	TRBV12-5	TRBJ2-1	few	TGTGCTAGTGGTTCGCGGCTCGACGAGCAGTTCTTC	CASGSRLDEQFF
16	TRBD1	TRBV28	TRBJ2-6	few	TGTGCCAGCAGTTCAGGGGGCCAGGGAGGGGCCAACGTCCTGACTTTC	CASSSGGQGGANVLTF
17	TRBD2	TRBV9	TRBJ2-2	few	TGTGCCAGCAGCGCCACTAGCGGAACGATAAACACCGGGGAGCTGTTTTTT	CASSATSGTINTGELFF
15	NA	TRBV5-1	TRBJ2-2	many	TGCGCCAGCAGCTTAGGTGACAGTAACACCGGGGAGCTGTTTTTT	CASSLGDSNTGELFF
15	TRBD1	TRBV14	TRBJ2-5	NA	TGTGCCAGCAGCCAATCCGGGACAGGGAGAAAGACCCAGTACTTC	CASSQSGTGRKTQYF
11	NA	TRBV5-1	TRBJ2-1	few	TGCGCCAGCAGCCTACACAATGAGCAGTTCTTC	CASSLHNEQFF
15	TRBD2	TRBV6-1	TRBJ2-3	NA	TGTGCCAGCAGTGCCCTAGCGGGAGGTACAGATACGCAGTATTTT	CASSALAGGTDTQYF
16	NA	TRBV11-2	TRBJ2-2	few	TGTGCCAGCAGCGGAACCCCAGGATTCAACACCGGGGAGCTGTTTTTT	CASSGTPGFNTGELFF
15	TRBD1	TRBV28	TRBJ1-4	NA	TGTGCCAGCAGCTTGTCGGGGGGGACAGAGGAAAAACTGTTTTTT	CASSLSGGTEEKLFF
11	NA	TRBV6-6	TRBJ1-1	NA	TGTGCCAGCAGTTACGGCACTGAAGCTTTCTTT	CASSYGTEAFF
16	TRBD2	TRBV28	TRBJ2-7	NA	TGTGCCAGCAGTTTATTCACTAGCGGGAGTCATGGCGAGCAGTACTTC	CASSLFTSGSHGEQYF
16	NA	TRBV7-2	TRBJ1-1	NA	TGTGCCAGCAGCTCTAGACAGAGGGTGATGGCCACTGAAGCTTTCTTT	CASSSRQRVMATEAFF
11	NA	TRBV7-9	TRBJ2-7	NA	TGTGCCAGCAGCTTCGTCAGCGAGCAGTACTTC	CASSFVSEQYF
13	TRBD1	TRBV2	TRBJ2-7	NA	TGTGCCAGCAGTCAACCGGGACAGGGGTCTCAGTACTTC	CASSQPGQGSQYF
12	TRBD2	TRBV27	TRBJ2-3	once	TGTGCCAGCAGGCCGACTAGCGGCAAACAGTATTTT	CASRPTSGKQYF
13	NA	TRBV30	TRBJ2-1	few	TGTGCCTGGAGTGTACTTAGGGCCAATGAGCAGTTCTTC	CAWSVLRANEQFF
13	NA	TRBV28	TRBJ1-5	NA	TGTGCCAGCACCGGCTCACCTAATCAGCCCCAGCATTTT	CASTGSPNQPQHF
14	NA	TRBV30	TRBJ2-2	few	TGTGCCTGGCTCGCGGGGGCGTGGACCGGGGAGCTGTTTTTT	CAWLAGAWTGELFF
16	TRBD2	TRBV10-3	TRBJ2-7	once	TGTGCCATCAGTGAGTCGACTAGCCCCATTAGCTACGAGCAGTACTTC	CAISESTSPISYEQYF
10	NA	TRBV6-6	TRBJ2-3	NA	TGTGCCAGCTTCCCTGATACGCAGTATTTT	CASFPDTQYF